A selection of T cell receptor beta chains follows, all from one sample in a study of shared clonotypes between healthy human individuals. This table comes from immunoSEQ multiplex PCR, and its TCRdb copy is limited to in-frame clones, with some not included. The sample consists of 450,000 to 700,000 clones, about 95% of them appearing once. The sequenced material came from naive CD8+ T cells sorted from blood. The source is a woman in her thirties in good health. Each CDR3 is given without its conserved first and last residue. Clone size, where shown, is once, few, many, or a class for clones that have expanded.

j_call,v_call,clone_size,cdr3_aa
TRBJ2-3,TRBV7-3,once,ASSFGLQGSDTQY
TRBJ1-2,TRBV11-2,-,ASSANLGQDEGYT
TRBJ2-7,TRBV9,-,ASSGLAGGPREQY
TRBJ2-7,TRBV11-2,-,ASSRSRDSALKSY
TRBJ2-2,TRBV7-8,-,ASSRAGTGPFTGELF
TRBJ1-1,TRBV6-5,-,ASSYSENTEAF
TRBJ1-2,TRBV28,-,ASSYNTDNYGYT
TRBJ2-7,TRBV7-9,-,ASSLDIYEQY
TRBJ2-1,TRBV29-1,-,SVVRREAGNEQF
TRBJ2-5,TRBV27,-,ASSLGDRRGETQY
TRBJ2-7,TRBV2,-,ASSEGPGAGEQY
TRBJ2-1,TRBV9,-,ASSVDIDEQF
TRBJ2-1,TRBV4-2,-,ASSQDINYNEQF
-,TRBV27,-,ASSKGAAWSSEQY
TRBJ2-2,TRBV4-2,-,ASSQEATVNAGELF
TRBJ2-7,TRBV9,-,ASSVGDSGRYEQY
TRBJ2-7,TRBV6-5,-,ASKQGVWDEQY
TRBJ1-5,TRBV27,-,ASSLFRGRNQPQH
TRBJ1-1,TRBV7-9,-,ASSLAQGAYTEAF
TRBJ2-7,TRBV13,-,ASSSWAGGAYEQY
TRBJ2-2,TRBV9,-,ASKGHQNTGELF
TRBJ2-1,TRBV27,-,ASSSGTSGRNEQF
TRBJ2-1,TRBV19,-,ASSIDLTVISYNEQF
-,TRBV27,-,ASSPGPGQGRSEQY
TRBJ1-1,TRBV27,-,ASSLLRGSEAF
TRBJ1-1,TRBV6-5,-,ASSYSKNTEAF
TRBJ1-4,TRBV7-9,-,ASSFPLAVPTGLNEKLF
TRBJ2-1,TRBV5-4,-,ASSLEQGPWVNEQF
TRBJ2-7,TRBV27,-,ASSPQLGRTYEQY
TRBJ2-3,TRBV5-4,-,ASSLGLGTQY
TRBJ2-7,TRBV15,-,ATSNGPSYEQY
TRBJ2-1,TRBV14,once,ASSLLGYNEQF
TRBJ1-2,TRBV6-6,-,ASSSTPQGYT
TRBJ1-5,TRBV28,once,ASSSLYNQPQH
TRBJ2-7,TRBV6-1,-,ASSGTGNSYEQY
TRBJ1-3,TRBV5-6,-,ASSYGDSGNTIY
TRBJ1-1,TRBV28,-,ASSSPGRRNTEAF
TRBJ1-5,TRBV28,-,ASSWTGSNQPQH
TRBJ2-7,TRBV27,-,ASSPRAGVGSYEQY